A single sample is the source of the 26 T cell receptor beta chains below, sequenced in a study of cytomegalovirus exposure and HLA in healthy donors. PCR employed 60 Vbeta and 13 Jbeta primers. Clones were sequenced by immunoSEQ multiplex PCR, and TCRdb holds only the in-frame ones, with some missing. The sample lists 170,000 or so clones; almost 85% were seen once. Material: PBMCs. The receptors stem from a girl between 10 and 17 years old in good health and CMV-seropositive.

The CDR3 nucleotides are TGTGCCAGCAGCTTGGACCCAACCGGGGACCTCCACTTT. Its protein product is CASSLDPTGDLHF. This chain uses TRBV5-8 with TRBJ1-6; D uncertain. V was shortened by 0 bases and J by 15 bases, with 13 bases between the two germline ends. The CDR3 length is 13 residues. Germline values: CDR1 SGHTS, CDR2 YDEGEE. Drawing the rest from reference TRBV5-8 and TRBJ1-6, the complete variable domain is EAGVTQSPTHLIKTRGQQATLRCSPISGHTSVYWYQQALGLGLQFLLWYDEGEERNRGNFPPRFSGRQFPNYSSELNVNALELEDSALYLCASSLDPTGDLHFGNGTRLTVT.

The chain uses TRBV28 and TRBJ1-1; no clear D. With 3 bases removed from V and 8 bases from J, the gap between germline ends came to 7 bases. Germline V gene sequence: CDR1 MDHEN, CDR2 SYDVKM. The CDR3 is made up of 11 amino acids. The chain's CDR3 is CASSLSFEAFF. In DNA, the CDR3 is TGTGCCAGCAGTTTGAGTTTCGAAGCTTTCTTT.

The J gene is TRBJ1-2, the V gene TRBV18; D unresolved. The CDR3 extends over 17 amino acids. The V gene lost 5 bases and the J gene lost 0 bases, with 19 bases spanning the gap. Germline V gives CDR1 KGHSH, CDR2 LQKENI. The CDR3 coding sequence is TGTGCCAGCTCATCACGTTTAGCTTTTCCGGCTAACTATGGCTACACCTTC. This translates into CASSSRLAFPANYGYTF.

The chain combines TRBV7-9 with TRBJ2-2; maybe TRBD1 (6 bases). Germline loops: CDR1 SEHNR, CDR2 FQNEAQ (reference sequence). The CDR3 covers 15 residues. V was shortened by 6 bases and J by 4 bases, with 15 bases between the two germline ends. The CDR3 DNA sequence: TGTGCCAGCAGTCCAGTAGGGGGTAGCACCGGGGAGCTGTTTTTT. Its protein is CASSPVGGSTGELFF.

V gene TRBV7-9 combines with J gene TRBJ1-4; D is perhaps TRBD1 (6 bases). The CDR3 spans 13 residues. Between the trimmed V and J ends, which lost 2 bases and 14 bases, there was a span of 15 bases. Germline V gene sequence: CDR1 SEHNR, CDR2 FQNEAQ (reference sequence). The CDR3 spells CASSLTDTGTLFF. DNA of the CDR3: TGTGCCAGCAGCTTAACGGATACAGGGACCCTGTTTTTT. Based on the CDR3 plus reference TRBV7-9 and TRBJ1-4, the full variable domain is DTGVSQNPRHKITKRGQNVTFRCDPISEHNRLYWYRQTLGQGPEFLTYFQNEAQLEKSRLLSDRFSAERPKGSFSTLEIQRTEQGDSAMYLCASSLTDTGTLFFGSGTQLSVL.

The genes are TRBV29-1 and TRBJ2-7; 9 nucleotides align to TRBD2. Germline V CDR1 and CDR2: SQVTM, ANQGSEA. With 4 bases clipped from V and 6 bases from J, the junction kept 7 bases outside the gene matches. This CDR3 contains 13 residues. In DNA form, the CDR3 reads TGCAGCGTTGCTAGCGGGGTCATGGGCGAGCAGTACTTC. Translation: CSVASGVMGEQYF.

The chain combines TRBV5-1 with TRBJ1-1, with D hard to call. V gave up 0 bases and J gave up 1 base, with 13 bases separating them. This CDR3 spans 16 amino acids. The germline gives CDR1 SGHRS, CDR2 YFSETQ. CDR3 protein: CASSLAGVISNTEAFF. The CDR3 nucleotides are TGCGCCAGCAGCTTGGCCGGAGTCATTTCGAACACTGAAGCTTTCTTT.

V and J are TRBV19 and TRBJ2-5; 8 nucleotides align to TRBD2. The V segment lost 1 base and the J segment 5 bases; nucleotides outside the gene matches: 3. Germline V lookup: CDR1 LNHDA, CDR2 SQIVND (reference sequence). The CDR3 has 14 amino acids. The DNA for the CDR3 is TGTGCCAGTAGTATAGGACTAGCGACGGAGACCCAGTACTTC. It translates to CASSIGLATETQYF.

The chain has TRBV10-3 and TRBJ2-2; D is unclear. Deletions cut 0 bases from V and 8 bases from J, with 13 bases between. The CDR3 loop spans 15 amino acids. Germline CDR1 ENHRY, CDR2 SYGVKD. CDR3 DNA: TGTGCCATCAGTGAGTCTGACCAGAGCGCGGGGGAGCTGTTTTTT. This encodes CAISESDQSAGELFF.

In DNA form, the CDR3 reads TGTGCCAGCAGCTCACGGGGAGACAGCAATCAGCCCCAGCATTTT. Protein: CASSSRGDSNQPQHF. The chain uses TRBV7-9 and TRBJ1-5; D is uncertain. The ends were cut back, 4 bases at V and 1 base at J, with 11 bases in the middle. Germline V lookup: CDR1 SEHNR, CDR2 FQNEAQ (reference sequence). CDR3 length equals 15 residues. The full variable domain, rest sourced from reference TRBV7-9 and TRBJ1-5, is DTGVSQNPRHKITKRGQNVTFRCDPISEHNRLYWYRQTLGQGPEFLTYFQNEAQLEKSRLLSDRFSAERPKGSFSTLEIQRTEQGDSAMYLCASSSRGDSNQPQHFGDGTRLSIL.

The chain combines TRBV27 with TRBJ1-2; the D gene is possibly TRBD1 (5 bases). CDR3 length: 13 amino acids. From germline, CDR1 is MNHEY and CDR2 SMNVEV (reference sequence). The V end was cut by 6 bases, the J end by 9 bases, with 17 bases between. CDR3 protein: CASRQDQGRSYTF. Here the CDR3 DNA reads TGTGCCAGCAGGCAGGACCAGGGTCGTAGCTACACCTTC.

This clone was observed a single time. The chain employs TRBV29-1 and TRBJ1-3; no clear D gene. Germline CDR1 is SQVTM and CDR2 is ANQGSEA. The CDR3 has 16 amino acids. The germline V and J ends were trimmed by 2 bases and 0 bases, with 14 bases remaining between them. This CDR3 reads CSVENPRMSSGNTIYF. DNA of the CDR3: TGCAGCGTTGAAAATCCCAGGATGAGCTCTGGAAACACCATATATTTT.

The chain recombines TRBV6-6 with TRBJ2-3; 9 bases fit TRBD2. V was pared by 8 bases and J by 4 bases, with 4 bases of the junction left unmatched. From germline, CDR1 is MNHNY and CDR2 SVGAGI (reference sequence). The CDR3 totals 13 residues. The CDR3 here is CASGGGAADTQYF. In nucleotides, the CDR3 is TGTGCCAGCGGCGGGGGGGCCGCAGATACGCAGTATTTT.

The CDR3 protein is CASSENSRRAFF. DNA of the CDR3: TGTGCCAGCAGTGAAAATAGCCGGCGCGCTTTCTTT. This chain uses TRBV25-1 with TRBJ1-1; D is ambiguous. The CDR3 has 12 amino acids. The V end was cut by 2 bases, the J end by 11 bases, with 12 bases between. Germline V gene lookup returns CDR1 MGHDK and CDR2 SYGVNS.

This clone came up once. CDR3 sequence (DNA): TGTGCCAGCTCAGCATCGAAGGACAGGGGAACAGATACGCAGTATTTT. Amino acid sequence: CASSASKDRGTDTQYF. V usage is TRBV18 and J usage is TRBJ2-3; TRBD1 aligns across 9 bases. This CDR3 comprises 16 residues. The junction had 9 bases not matched to a gene; V was cut back by 5 bases and J by 3 bases. Germline CDR1 is KGHSH and CDR2 is LQKENI.

This chain's CDR3 is CASSWGGSYEQYF. Written as DNA, the CDR3 is TGCGCCAGCAGCTGGGGAGGGTCCTACGAGCAGTACTTC. This chain connects TRBV5-1 to TRBJ2-7, with TRBD2 matching over 7 bases. CDR3 size: 13 residues. With V trimmed by 3 bases and J by 1 base, 1 base remained unmatched. Germline V gene lookup returns CDR1 SGHRS and CDR2 YFSETQ.

The rearrangement uses TRBV5-1 and TRBJ2-1, with 8 bases identical to TRBD2. The germline gives CDR1 SGHRS, CDR2 YFSETQ. This CDR3 has 17 residues. Trimming took 4 bases from V and 2 from J; bases not matched to a gene: 11. Here the CDR3 reads CASSVGFSGVAYNEQFF. The CDR3 DNA follows: TGCGCCAGCAGCGTGGGATTTAGCGGGGTAGCCTACAATGAGCAGTTCTTC.

The rearrangement joins TRBV15 to TRBJ2-7; 12 nucleotides align to TRBD1. J lost 6 bases, V lost 0 bases, and 6 bases had no gene match. The CDR3 consists of 16 residues. Germline assignment: CDR1 LNHNV and CDR2 YYDKDF (reference sequence). CDR3 DNA: TGTGCCACCAGCAGAGATTGGGACAGGGGGCTACTCGAGCAGTACTTC. It codes for CATSRDWDRGLLEQYF.

The chain carries TRBV19 and TRBJ1-2; TRBD1 aligns across 8 bases. The length of the CDR3 is 15 residues. V was clipped by 5 bases and J by 8 bases; unmatched bases: 13. The V gene's germline CDR1 is LNHDA and CDR2 SQIVND (reference sequence). CDR3: CASSATGVKSGGYTF. In DNA, the CDR3 is TGTGCCAGTAGTGCGACAGGGGTGAAATCGGGAGGCTACACCTTC.

The rearrangement links TRBV11-3 to TRBJ2-7, with unresolved D. V gave up 4 bases and J gave up 3 bases, with 10 bases separating them. Germline V lookup: CDR1 SGHNT, CDR2 YENEEA. The CDR3 extends over 13 amino acids. The CDR3 here is CASSSHQDYEQYF. The CDR3 bases are TGTGCCAGCAGCTCCCACCAGGACTACGAGCAGTACTTC.

The rearrangement uses TRBV5-4 and TRBJ1-4; TRBD1 is a possible D gene (6 bases). Germline-derived CDR1 and CDR2 are SGHNT and YYREEE (reference sequence). V lost 3 bases and J 10 bases, leaving 16 bases between the germline ends. The CDR3 has 14 amino acids. Here the CDR3 DNA reads TGTGCCAGCAGCTCTTTAGGACCCAGGGGAAAACTGTTTTTT. This gives the protein CASSSLGPRGKLFF.

This clone was detected only once. The chain uses TRBV5-1 and TRBJ2-5, with 7 nucleotides matching TRBD1. Germline loops: CDR1 SGHRS, CDR2 YFSETQ. The CDR3 spans 16 residues. V shed 3 bases, J shed 3 bases, and the junction held 11 bases outside the gene matches. CDR3 in DNA: TGCGCCAGCAGCTGGCGAGGGGGCGCTGGGGAAGAGACCCAGTACTTC. Amino acid sequence: CASSWRGGAGEETQYF.

A word on this clone: The junction does not match germline at one end; this may be a read error. This chain joins TRBV2 and TRBJ2-2; 8 positions agree with TRBD1. The CDR3 length is 14 residues. CDR1 is SNHLY and CDR2 is FYNNEI in the germline V gene. The CDR3 nucleotides are TGTGCCAGCCGTGACAGGGGAATCACCGGGGAGCTGTTTTTT. Amino acids: CASRDRGITGELFF.

J is TRBJ2-1 and V is TRBV10-1; 10 positions match TRBD2. The germline CDR1 and CDR2 sequences are WNHNN and SYGVQD (reference sequence). The CDR3 runs to 15 residues. After removal of 6 bases from V and 3 bases from J, the junction contained 5 bases not matched to a gene. Here the CDR3 DNA reads TGCGCCAGCAGCCTAGCGGGGGTTGGCTACAATGAGCAGTTCTTC. Translating it yields CASSLAGVGYNEQFF.

The chain combines TRBV9 with TRBJ2-5, with D possibly being TRBD2 (6 bases). The V end lost 6 bases, the J end lost 4 bases, and 16 bases lay between the germline ends. Germline values: CDR1 SGDLS, CDR2 YYNGEE. CDR3 size: 14 residues. The CDR3 protein is CASTSLGLAETQYF. The DNA of the CDR3 is TGTGCCAGCACCTCGTTGGGACTGGCAGAGACCCAGTACTTC.

As regards this clone: In the same sample, other DNA sequences code for this CDR3. The chain combines TRBV19 with TRBJ1-3; possibly TRBD1 for D (6 bases). Between the trimmed V and J ends, which lost 6 bases and 4 bases, there was a span of 10 bases. The V gene's germline CDR1 is LNHDA and CDR2 SQIVND (reference sequence). The CDR3 is 13 amino acids. In DNA form, the CDR3 reads TGTGCCAGTAGCCCAGGGGCCGGAAACACCATATATTTT. This translates into CASSPGAGNTIYF.